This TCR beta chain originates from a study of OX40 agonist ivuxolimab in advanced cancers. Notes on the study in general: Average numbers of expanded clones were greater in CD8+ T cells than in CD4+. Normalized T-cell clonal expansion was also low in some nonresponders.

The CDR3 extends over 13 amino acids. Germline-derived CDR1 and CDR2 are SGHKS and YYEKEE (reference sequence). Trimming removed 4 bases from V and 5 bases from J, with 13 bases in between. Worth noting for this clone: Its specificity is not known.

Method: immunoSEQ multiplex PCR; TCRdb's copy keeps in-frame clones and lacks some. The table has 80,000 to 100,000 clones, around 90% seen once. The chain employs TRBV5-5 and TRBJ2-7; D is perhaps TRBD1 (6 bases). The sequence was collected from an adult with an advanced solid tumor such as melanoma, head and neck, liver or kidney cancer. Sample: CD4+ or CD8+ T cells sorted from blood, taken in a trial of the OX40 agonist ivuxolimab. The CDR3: CASSIYRVNEQYF. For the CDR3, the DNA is TGTGCCAGCAGCATCTACAGGGTCAACGAGCAGTACTTC.